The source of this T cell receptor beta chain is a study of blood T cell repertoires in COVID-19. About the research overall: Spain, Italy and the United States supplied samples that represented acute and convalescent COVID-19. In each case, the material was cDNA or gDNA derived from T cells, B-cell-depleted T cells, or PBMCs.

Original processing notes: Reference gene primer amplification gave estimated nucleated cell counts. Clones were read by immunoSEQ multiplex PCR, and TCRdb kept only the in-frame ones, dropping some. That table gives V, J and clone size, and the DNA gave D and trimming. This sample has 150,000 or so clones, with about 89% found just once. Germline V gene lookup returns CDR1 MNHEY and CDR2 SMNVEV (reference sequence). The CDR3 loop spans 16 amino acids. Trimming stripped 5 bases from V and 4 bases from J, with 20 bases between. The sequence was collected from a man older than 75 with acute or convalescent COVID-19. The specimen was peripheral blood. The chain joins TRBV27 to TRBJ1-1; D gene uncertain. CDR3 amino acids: CASSLLTLTVGTEAFF. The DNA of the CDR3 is TGTGCCAGCAGTCTCCTGACACTTACGGTGGGCACTGAAGCTTTCTTT.